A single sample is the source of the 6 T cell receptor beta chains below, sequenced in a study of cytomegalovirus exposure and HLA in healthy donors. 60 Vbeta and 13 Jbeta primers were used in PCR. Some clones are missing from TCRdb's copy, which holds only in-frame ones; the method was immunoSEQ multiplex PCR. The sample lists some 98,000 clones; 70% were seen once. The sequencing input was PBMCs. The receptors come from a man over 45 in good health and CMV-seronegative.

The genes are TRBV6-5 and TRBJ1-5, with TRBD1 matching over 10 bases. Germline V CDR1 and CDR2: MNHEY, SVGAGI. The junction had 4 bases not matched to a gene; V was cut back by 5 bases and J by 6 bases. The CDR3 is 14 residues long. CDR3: CASSRGQGLQPQHF. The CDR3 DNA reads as TGTGCCAGCAGTAGGGGACAGGGGCTTCAGCCCCAGCATTTT.

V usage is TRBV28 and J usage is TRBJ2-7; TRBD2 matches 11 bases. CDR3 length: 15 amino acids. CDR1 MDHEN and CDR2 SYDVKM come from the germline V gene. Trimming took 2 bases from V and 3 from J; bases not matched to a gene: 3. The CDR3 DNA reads TGTGCCAGCAGTTTAGGGACTAGCGGATACTACGAGCAGTACTTC. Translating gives CASSLGTSGYYEQYF.

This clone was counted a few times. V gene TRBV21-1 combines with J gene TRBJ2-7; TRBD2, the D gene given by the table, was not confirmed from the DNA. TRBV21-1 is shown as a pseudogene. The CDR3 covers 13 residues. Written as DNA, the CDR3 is TGTGCCAGCACCGGGGATTACCTCTACGAGCAGTACTTC. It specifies CASTGDYLYEQYF.

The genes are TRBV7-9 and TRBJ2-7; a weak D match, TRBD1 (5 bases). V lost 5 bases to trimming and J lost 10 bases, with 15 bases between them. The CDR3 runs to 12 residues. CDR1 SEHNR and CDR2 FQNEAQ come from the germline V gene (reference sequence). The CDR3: CASSPIDREQYF. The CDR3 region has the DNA TGTGCCAGCAGCCCGATTGACAGAGAACAGTACTTC.

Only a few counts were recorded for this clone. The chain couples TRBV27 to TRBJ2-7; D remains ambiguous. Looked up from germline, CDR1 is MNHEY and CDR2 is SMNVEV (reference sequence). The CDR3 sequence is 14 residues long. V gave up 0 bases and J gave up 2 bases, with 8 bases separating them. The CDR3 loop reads CASSLSNRAYEQYF. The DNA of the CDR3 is TGTGCCAGCAGTTTATCGAACAGAGCCTACGAGCAGTACTTC.

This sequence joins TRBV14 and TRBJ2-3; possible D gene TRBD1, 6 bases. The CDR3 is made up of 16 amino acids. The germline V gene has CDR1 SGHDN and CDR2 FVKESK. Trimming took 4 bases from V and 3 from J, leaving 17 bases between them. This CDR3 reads CASSPQLRGTTDTQYF. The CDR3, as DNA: TGTGCCAGCAGCCCACAACTGAGGGGGACGACAGATACGCAGTATTTT.